Below are 31 T cell receptor beta chains sequenced from a single sample in a study of T cells in Graves' hyperthyroidism and ophthalmopathy. The CDR3 regions of TCR beta were amplified from RNA transcripts. Primed by the HTBI set, a first-round RT-PCR was run on the TCR CDR3. Using its own MiXCR run on the multiplex PCR reads, TCRdb lists one record per CDR3 protein. This repertoire shows roughly 510,000 distinct CDR3 sequences, under 25% found once; its top ten account for about 30%. The sample taken for sequencing was blood. The receptors here all came from a man aged 18 to 30 with Graves' hyperthyroidism.

As regards this clonotype: A much bigger clone sits one base away, suggesting this may be a read error. The genes are TRBV19 and TRBJ2-7; D uncertain. From germline, CDR1 is LNHDA and CDR2 SQIVND (reference sequence). This CDR3 spans 13 amino acids. The CDR3 DNA is TGTGCCAGTGGTATAACGGCAGGCGGCGAGCAGTACTTC. Its translation: CASGITAGGEQYF.

In regard to this clonotype: A read error may explain this, as a much larger clone is one base away. The V and J genes are TRBV19 and TRBJ1-5, with D uncertain. The end of the DNA aligns better with TRBJ2-3, so the J call may be wrong. The germline V gene encodes CDR1 LNHDA and CDR2 SQIVND (reference sequence). The CDR3 length is 15 residues. This CDR3 is CASSPGTVGNQPQYF. The DNA for the CDR3 is TGTGCCAGTAGTCCTGGTACGGTCGGCAATCAGCCCCAGTATTTT.

This rearrangement joins TRBV6-1 to TRBJ2-7; 9 bases line up with TRBD2. Looked up from germline, CDR1 is MNHNS and CDR2 is SASEGT. Losses at the gene ends were 7 bases for V and 5 bases for J; bases not matched to a gene: 12. The CDR3 sequence is 15 residues long. This CDR3 is CASTLTAGGKDEQYF. CDR3 nucleotides: TGTGCCAGCACCCTCACAGCGGGGGGCAAGGACGAGCAGTACTTC.

As concerns this clonotype: A read error is possible here, since a much larger clone lies one base away. The V and J genes are TRBV7-8 and TRBJ1-6; D gene uncertain. There are 16 residues in the CDR3. Germline V gives CDR1 SGHVS, CDR2 FQNEAQ. CDR3 region: CASRRTGFSYNSPLDF. The CDR3 nucleotides are TGTGCCAGCAGACGGACGGGGTTTTCCTATAATTCACCCCTCGACTTT.

The V gene is TRBV5-1, the J gene TRBJ1-5; 7 positions match TRBD1. J lost 0 bases, V lost 7 bases, and 22 bases had no gene match. Germline CDR1 and CDR2: SGHRS and YFSETQ. The CDR3 sequence is 20 residues long. The CDR3 DNA reads TGCGCCAGCGGCGGGGACTTAGACAGGGACCGCGGGATTAGCAATCAGCCCCAGCATTTT. It encodes CASGGDLDRDRGISNQPQHF.

V is TRBV6-2 or TRBV6-3 and J is TRBJ2-7; 10 bases map to TRBD2. The CDR3 has 15 residues. Germline lookup yields CDR1 MNHEY and CDR2 SVGEGT. J lost 6 bases, V lost 4 bases, and 9 bases had no gene match. The CDR3 DNA reads TGTGCCAGCAGTTCAGCGGGGGGGCCTCCGGTCGAGCAGTACTTC. It yields the protein CASSSAGGPPVEQYF.

This clonotype has only a few counts. A much larger clone is a single base away; this may be a read error. The V and J genes are TRBV28 and TRBJ2-7, with D unresolved. Deletions cut 6 bases from V and 3 bases from J, with 15 bases between. The CDR3 runs to 14 residues. The germline CDR1 and CDR2 sequences are MDHEN and SYDVKM. The CDR3 protein is CASSPEISRYEQYF. The CDR3 DNA sequence: TGTGCCAGCAGCCCCGAAATCAGTCGCTACGAGCAGTACTTC. Full variable domain (remainder filled in from reference TRBV28 and TRBJ2-7): DVKVTQSSRYLVKRTGEKVFLECVQDMDHENMFWYRQDPGLGLRLIYFSYDVKMKEKGDIPEGYSVSREKKERFSLILESASTNQTSMYLCASSPEISRYEQYFGPGTRLTVT.

Many counts were recorded for this clonotype. The gene calls are TRBV12-3 or TRBV12-4 and TRBJ1-2, with 7 positions matching TRBD1. The CDR3 extends over 14 amino acids. V was clipped by 5 bases and J by 4 bases; unmatched bases: 7. CDR3 DNA sequence: TGTGCCAGCAGTACTCGGGACAGTTCCTATGGCTACACCTTC. This gives the protein CASSTRDSSYGYTF.

This clonotype was counted ten times or more. This sequence joins TRBV6-5 and TRBJ1-2; no clear D. The CDR3 extends over 16 amino acids. Trimming took 6 bases from V and 0 from J, leaving 17 bases between them. CDR1 is MNHEY, CDR2 SVGAGI, per germline. This CDR3 is CASSFSDPMTNYGYTF. The CDR3 nucleotides read TGTGCCAGCAGCTTCTCCGACCCCATGACTAACTATGGCTACACCTTC.

In this sample, this clonotype turned up many times. V is TRBV6-1 and J is TRBJ2-7, with a tentative D call TRBD1 (6 bases). Trimming left V 2 bases short and J 0 bases short, with 11 bases between. Germline V gene data show CDR1 as MNHNS and CDR2 as SASEGT. The CDR3 consists of 15 residues. CDR3 sequence: CASSEWGPLSYEQYF. In nucleotides, the CDR3 is TGTGCCAGCAGTGAATGGGGGCCCCTCTCCTACGAGCAGTACTTC.

The V and J genes are TRBV6-2 or TRBV6-3 and TRBJ2-6; no firm D call. The CDR3 contains 13 residues. Germline V CDR1 and CDR2: MNHEY, SVGEGT. Deletions cut 6 bases from V and 1 base from J, with 4 bases between. The CDR3 DNA sequence: TGTGCCAGCAGACGGTCTGGGGCCAACGTCCTGACTTTC. This gives the protein CASRRSGANVLTF.

This clonotype was counted many times. The genes are TRBV7-9 and TRBJ1-1; weak D call: TRBD1 (6 bases). The CDR3 contains 13 residues. CDR1 is SEHNR and CDR2 is FQNEAQ in the germline V gene (reference sequence). Trimming took 7 bases from V and 0 from J, leaving 9 bases between them. The CDR3 nucleotides are TGTGCCAGCACCTGGACAGTGAACACTGAAGCTTTCTTT. Protein: CASTWTVNTEAFF.

This clonotype appeared a few times. The chain carries TRBV11-2 and TRBJ2-7, with D possibly being TRBD2 (5 bases). In germline, CDR1 is SGHAT, CDR2 FQNNGV. The V gene lost 1 base and the J gene lost 4 bases, with 14 bases spanning the gap. The length of the CDR3 is 15 residues. The CDR3 region has the DNA TGTGCCAGCAGCTTAGGTGCGAGGGCTCTGTACGAGCAGTACTTC. Its translation is CASSLGARALYEQYF.

V and J are TRBV28 and TRBJ1-1, with a possible D match to TRBD1 (5 bases). CDR1 is MDHEN and CDR2 is SYDVKM in the germline V gene. This CDR3 spans 13 amino acids. Trimming removed 6 bases at V and 1 base at J, with 9 bases between. The CDR3 nucleotides are TGTGCCAGCAGCATGGACACGAACACTGAAGCTTTCTTT. Translating it yields CASSMDTNTEAFF.

This clonotype occurred a few times. CDR3 amino acids: CAIRFGQGNSEQYF. CDR3 nucleotide sequence: TGTGCCATCAGATTCGGACAGGGAAATTCCGAGCAGTACTTC. The rearrangement uses TRBV10-3 and TRBJ2-7, with TRBD1 matching 8 bases. The J segment lost 6 bases and the V segment lost 6 bases, leaving 10 bases of the junction unmatched. From germline, CDR1 is ENHRY and CDR2 SYGVKD. This CDR3 spans 14 amino acids.

This clonotype showed up just a few times. The gene calls are TRBV28 and TRBJ2-7, with 10 bases identical to TRBD2. The germline V gene has CDR1 MDHEN and CDR2 SYDVKM. This CDR3 is built from 16 residues. V lost 5 bases to trimming and J lost 0 bases; unmatched junction nucleotides: 7. CDR3 nucleotides: TGTGCCAGCAGTCAACCCACTAGCGGGGCCTCCTACGAGCAGTACTTC. Its translation: CASSQPTSGASYEQYF. Full variable domain (missing parts from reference TRBV28 and TRBJ2-7): DVKVTQSSRYLVKRTGEKVFLECVQDMDHENMFWYRQDPGLGLRLIYFSYDVKMKEKGDIPEGYSVSREKKERFSLILESASTNQTSMYLCASSQPTSGASYEQYFGPGTRLTVT.

In this sample, this clonotype turned up a few times. The genes are TRBV7-2 and TRBJ1-3; TRBD1 is a possible D gene (6 bases). Germline values: CDR1 SGHTA, CDR2 FQGNSA. V was cut by 4 bases and J by 3 bases, with 16 bases left in between. The CDR3 contains 16 residues. The CDR3 sequence is CASSSSRGSVGNTIYF. DNA of the CDR3: TGTGCCAGCAGCTCTAGCAGGGGTTCCGTTGGAAACACCATATATTTT.

This clonotype showed up many times. The chain employs TRBV7-3 and TRBJ1-5; D ambiguous. The CDR3 contains 12 residues. Germline assignment: CDR1 SGHTA and CDR2 FQGTGA. Trimming shortened V by 6 bases and J by 15 bases, and 18 bases separated the two germline ends. The DNA of the CDR3 is TGTGCCAGCAGTTATCCCCGGGCCAAGCGGCATTTT. Residues: CASSYPRAKRHF.

This clonotype has more than one count but fewer than ten. CDR3 DNA sequence: TGCAGTGCTAGAGGGGCTAGAGTTCCATCCAACCATGGCTACACCTTC. It codes for CSARGARVPSNHGYTF. This sequence joins TRBV20-1 and TRBJ1-2; unclear D gene. The V and J ends lost 1 base and 6 bases respectively, with 21 bases between them. The CDR3 totals 16 residues. CDR1 and CDR2 (germline): DFQATT, SNEGSKA (reference sequence).

This clonotype came up many times. The rearrangement links TRBV12-3 or TRBV12-4 to TRBJ1-6; D unclear. The length of the CDR3 is 14 residues. The ends were cut back, 8 bases at V and 7 bases at J, with 15 bases in the middle. The DNA for the CDR3 is TGTGCCAGCGGATACCGAAGGTGGAATTCACCCCTCCACTTT. This sequence encodes CASGYRRWNSPLHF.

This clonotype occurred once. V usage is TRBV30 and J usage is TRBJ2-2; no firm D call. In germline, CDR1 is GTSNPN, CDR2 SVGIG (reference sequence). This CDR3 contains 14 residues. V lost 1 base and J 3 bases, leaving 9 bases between the germline ends. The CDR3 region has the DNA TGTGCCTGGAGTGGGCACGCGGACACCGGGGAGCTGTTTTTT. This encodes CAWSGHADTGELFF.

A remark on this clonotype: A much larger clone lies one base from this, so it may be a read error. The CDR3 does not end in the conserved phenylalanine or tryptophan, so this is likely a read error. The rearrangement links TRBV19 to TRBJ1-5; D not certain. This CDR3 has 14 residues. Per germline, CDR1 LNHDA and CDR2 SQIVND (reference sequence). Trimming pared 5 bases from V and 2 bases from J, leaving 10 bases between. CDR3 DNA: TGTGCCAGTAGTCCCGGGATTGGCAATCAGCCCCAGCATGTT. Translation: CASSPGIGNQPQHV.

J is TRBJ1-1 and V is TRBV19; TRBD1 is a possible D gene (5 bases). The CDR3 spans 15 residues. Per the germline V gene, CDR1 is LNHDA and CDR2 is SQIVND (reference sequence). V gave up 5 bases and J gave up 8 bases, with 21 bases separating them. CDR3 DNA: TGTGCCAGTAGTGTCTCTTGGGGGTCGGTTGTGGAAGCTTTCTTT. Protein sequence: CASSVSWGSVVEAFF.

V is TRBV19 and J is TRBJ1-5; TRBD1 agrees at 7 bases. CDR3 size: 16 residues. The trim removed 5 bases at V and 4 bases at J, leaving 11 bases unmatched. Germline V gene lookup returns CDR1 LNHDA and CDR2 SQIVND (reference sequence). CDR3 sequence reads: CASSPGTALGNQPQHF. Here the CDR3 DNA reads TGTGCCAGTAGTCCCGGGACAGCGTTAGGGAATCAGCCCCAGCATTTT.

This clonotype was detected only a few times. The chain employs TRBV19 and TRBJ1-1; TRBD1 is a possible D gene (5 bases). The CDR3 has 15 amino acids. Per germline, CDR1 LNHDA and CDR2 SQIVND (reference sequence). Trimming pared 7 bases from V and 10 bases from J, leaving 25 bases between. CDR3: CASTIMGQSSSRAFF. In DNA, the CDR3 is TGTGCCAGTACCATAATGGGGCAGTCATCGAGTAGAGCTTTCTTT.

This clonotype was counted ten times or more. The chain joins TRBV11-2 to TRBJ1-2; 7 bases map to TRBD1. The CDR3 runs 16 residues. Germline CDR1 is SGHAT and CDR2 is FQNNGV. Trimming took 0 bases from V and 4 from J; bases not matched to a gene: 8. CDR3 nucleotides: TGTGCCAGCAGCTTAGATTTGAGGACAGGACTCTATGGCTACACCTTC. It encodes CASSLDLRTGLYGYTF.

Many counts were recorded for this clonotype. V and J are TRBV2 and TRBJ1-5; tentative D call: TRBD1 (5 bases). CDR3 length: 15 residues. Germline CDR1 reads SNHLY; CDR2 reads FYNNEI. Trimming removed 1 base from V and 5 bases from J, with 12 bases in between. The CDR3 nucleotides are TGTGCCAGCAGTGAAGGGGGCAGGGACTATCAGCCCCAGCATTTT. This translates into CASSEGGRDYQPQHF.

This clonotype has ten or more counts. The rearrangement links TRBV4-1 to TRBJ1-5, with 10 bases identical to TRBD1. Germline V lookup: CDR1 MGHRA, CDR2 YSYEKL. The CDR3 is 14 amino acids. The V and J ends lost 5 bases and 7 bases, in that order; junction bases with no gene match: 5. The CDR3 loop reads CASSRQGAGQPQHF. CDR3 DNA: TGCGCCAGCAGCAGACAGGGGGCAGGACAGCCCCAGCATTTT.

With regard to this clonotype: A much bigger clone sits one base away, suggesting this may be a read error. The V and J genes are TRBV6-5 and TRBJ1-2, with D maybe TRBD1 (5 bases). This CDR3 region has 12 residues. V was clipped by 6 bases and J by 5 bases, with 10 bases between them. Germline V gives CDR1 MNHEY, CDR2 SVGAGI. The CDR3: CASRTEAYGYTF. DNA of the CDR3: TGTGCCAGCAGGACAGAGGCGTATGGCTACACCTTC.

This clonotype occurred a few times. This sequence joins TRBV20-1 and TRBJ1-5; no firm D call. V lost 7 bases and J lost 6, with 16 bases in between. The CDR3 is 13 amino acids. The V gene's germline CDR1 is DFQATT and CDR2 SNEGSKA (reference sequence). The DNA of the CDR3 is TGCAGTGGAAGGTTCGGGCAGGCTCAGCCCCAGCATTTT. Translation: CSGRFGQAQPQHF.

The chain couples TRBV6-2 or TRBV6-3 to TRBJ1-1; D unclear. Per the germline V gene, CDR1 is MNHEY and CDR2 is SVGEGT. This CDR3 has 18 residues. V lost 6 bases and J 3 bases, leaving 26 bases between the germline ends. In DNA, the CDR3 is TGTGCCAGCAGAGCCCGACCGCCCCTAGAATTTTCGGACACTGAAGCTTTCTTT. This encodes CASRARPPLEFSDTEAFF.